This entry is about one T cell receptor beta chain. This record comes from a study of T cell changes during pregnancy in multiple sclerosis. CDR1 SGHTA and CDR2 FQGNSA come from the germline V gene. V was pared by 6 bases and J by 0 bases, with 11 bases between. The CDR3 extends over 14 amino acids. Assay: immunoSEQ multiplex PCR; the TCRdb copy retains only in-frame clones and omits some. The repertoire holds some 77,000 clones, with more than 85% as singletons. V gene TRBV7-2 combines with J gene TRBJ1-1; D remains ambiguous. The TCR was taken from a female donor in good health, enrolled as a control in a pregnancy study. The specimen was peripheral blood, collected after pregnancy. CDR3: CASSPAAVNTEAFF. The CDR3 DNA follows: TGTGCCAGCAGTCCCGCGGCCGTGAACACTGAAGCTTTCTTT.